The rows below give T cell receptor beta chains drawn from one sample of a study of cytomegalovirus exposure and HLA in healthy donors. The method was immunoSEQ multiplex PCR; TCRdb's version includes in-frame clones alone and lacks a portion of them. The table lists under 200,000 clones, roughly 85% of them singletons. The sequencing sample was made of PBMCs. These receptors originate from a woman aged 18-29 years in good health and CMV-seronegative. CDR3s include the opening cysteine and the closing phenylalanine or tryptophan. Fields, in order: V gene, clone size, J gene, D gene, CDR3 protein, CDR3 DNA. A D gene is named only where the DNA matches it firmly. Some rows mark clone size as missing; the rest say once, few, many or name a class of expanded clone.

V gene: TRBV6-5; clone size: .; J gene: TRBJ2-7; D gene: .; CDR3 protein: CASSYSLTHEQYF; CDR3 DNA: TGTGCCAGCAGTTACTCACTAACCCACGAGCAGTACTTC
V gene: TRBV11-2; clone size: .; J gene: TRBJ1-4; D gene: TRBD1; CDR3 protein: CASSWAGTVNEKLFF; CDR3 DNA: TGTGCCAGCAGCTGGGCCGGGACAGTGAATGAAAAACTGTTTTTT
V gene: TRBV18; clone size: few; J gene: TRBJ1-1; D gene: .; CDR3 protein: CASSPSREQTEAFF; CDR3 DNA: TGTGCCAGCTCACCCAGTCGGGAACAGACTGAAGCTTTCTTT
V gene: TRBV30; clone size: .; J gene: TRBJ1-2; D gene: .; CDR3 protein: CAWRGGANGYTF; CDR3 DNA: TGTGCCTGGAGGGGGGGGGCGAATGGCTACACCTTC
V gene: TRBV27; clone size: .; J gene: TRBJ2-5; D gene: TRBD1; CDR3 protein: CASNKLGQGSQETQYF; CDR3 DNA: TGTGCCAGCAACAAATTGGGACAGGGTTCCCAAGAGACCCAGTACTTC
V gene: TRBV12-5; clone size: .; J gene: TRBJ1-2; D gene: TRBD1; CDR3 protein: CASGLDRGLYGYTF; CDR3 DNA: TGTGCTAGTGGTTTGGACAGGGGACTCTATGGCTACACCTTC
V gene: TRBV5-1; clone size: .; J gene: TRBJ2-1; D gene: .; CDR3 protein: CASSLEWEVGHEQFF; CDR3 DNA: TGCGCCAGCAGCTTGGAGTGGGAGGTTGGGCATGAGCAGTTCTTC
V gene: TRBV6-5; clone size: .; J gene: TRBJ1-1; D gene: .; CDR3 protein: CASSQQGWGTEAFF; CDR3 DNA: TGTGCCAGCAGCCAACAGGGTTGGGGCACTGAAGCTTTCTTT
V gene: TRBV4-1; clone size: .; J gene: TRBJ2-3; D gene: TRBD2; CDR3 protein: CASSQDQSGRYPDTQYF; CDR3 DNA: TGCGCCAGCAGCCAAGATCAGAGCGGGAGGTATCCAGATACGCAGTATTTT
V gene: TRBV15; clone size: .; J gene: TRBJ1-5; D gene: TRBD1; CDR3 protein: CATSLFDRQGWSQHF; CDR3 DNA: TGTGCCACCAGCCTATTCGACCGACAGGGTTGGTCCCAGCATTTT
V gene: TRBV5-1; clone size: .; J gene: TRBJ2-3; D gene: TRBD1; CDR3 protein: CASSSLRDRATDTQYF; CDR3 DNA: TGCGCCAGCAGCTCCCTCCGGGACAGAGCCACAGATACGCAGTATTTT
V gene: TRBV10-1; clone size: once; J gene: TRBJ2-1; D gene: TRBD1; CDR3 protein: CASSATAGTGTLGEQFF; CDR3 DNA: TGCGCCAGCAGTGCCACCGCCGGGACAGGGACCTTGGGTGAGCAGTTCTTC
V gene: TRBV7-2; clone size: .; J gene: TRBJ1-4; D gene: TRBD1; CDR3 protein: CASSSDRAELFF; CDR3 DNA: TGTGCCAGCAGCTCTGACAGGGCGGAACTGTTTTTT
V gene: TRBV19; clone size: .; J gene: TRBJ1-1; D gene: .; CDR3 protein: CASSGSYHTEAFF; CDR3 DNA: TGTGCCAGTAGTGGGAGCTACCACACTGAAGCTTTCTTT
V gene: TRBV4-1; clone size: .; J gene: TRBJ1-2; D gene: .; CDR3 protein: CASSQDLGHSNNGYTF; CDR3 DNA: TGCGCCAGCAGCCAAGATCTTGGGCACAGCAATAATGGCTACACCTTC
V gene: TRBV25-1; clone size: .; J gene: TRBJ2-1; D gene: TRBD2; CDR3 protein: CASSGPRGELYEQFF; CDR3 DNA: TGTGCCAGCAGTGGACCCCGGGGGGAGTTGTATGAGCAGTTCTTC
V gene: TRBV19; clone size: .; J gene: TRBJ1-2; D gene: .; CDR3 protein: CASSPLFWGDYGYTF; CDR3 DNA: TGTGCCAGTAGTCCCCTTTTTTGGGGCGACTATGGCTACACCTTC